This T cell receptor beta chain was sequenced in a study of cytomegalovirus exposure and HLA in healthy donors (dated by TCRdb to 2016 to 2017). Broadly, across the study: According to an earlier analysis of 550 to 750 of the donors, 150 million to 200 million T cells yielded 90 million to 130 million unique TCR beta sequences and 250 to 350 Gb of sequence data. An early release that covered about 640 HLA-typed donors contained about 300 gigabases of sequencing data and tens of millions of unique TCR sequences. The genetic ancestry cluster associated with self-reported Caucasian donors included 65% to 90% of the approximately 400 genotyped donors. The aim of the study was to test whether cataloging public T cell receptors could identify signatures of past pathogen exposure. The T cell repertoires of some 700 subjects were profiled by immunosequencing and related to cytomegalovirus serostatus. In addition to the first cohort of roughly 700 subjects, a separate validation cohort of 130 or so different subjects was used. To predict cytomegalovirus infection status, the study combined high-throughput TCR immunosequencing, statistical association of individual TCRs with disease status, and machine learning. To study patterns of TCR occurrence, a later analysis re-analyzed previously published TCR beta repertoires from just over 650 donors and added high-resolution HLA genotyping. Rather than drawing on any new phenotypic data, the later analysis identified candidate immune exposures from TCR beta sequences and the way those sequences occurred across donors. An earlier analysis of 587 of the donors used high-throughput TCR beta sequencing to judge whether each TCR beta V gene segment behaved as functional or pseudogenic. Alongside the repertoire data, information on donor age, sex, ethnicity and CMV serostatus was compiled. In a later genetic analysis, genome-wide SNP genotypes for about 55% of the roughly 670 donors were used, and that subset was treated as a discovery cohort. Every discovery cohort repertoire had been produced on one sequencing platform. Class I and class II HLA loci were covered by the typing at four-digit resolution. The number of donors typed differed by locus, with roughly 620-630 for A, B, C, DRB1 and DQB1, 522 for DQA1, over 600 for DPA1, and under 490 for DPB1. A handful of DR-DQ haplotypes were treated as single units for association and clustering because of strong linkage in the cohort. Among a few hundred genotyped donors of the cohort, an average of about 240,000 unique TCR beta nucleotide sequences were sequenced per donor, around 20% of them non-productive.

Its CDR3 holds 14 amino acids, cysteine through phenylalanine. Just the 42-base CDR3 DNA is kept, in frame starting at base 1. V ends up 4 bases short and J 5 bases short, with an unmatched junction base count of 5. Sequences SGHRS (CDR1) and YFSETQ (CDR2) are obtained from the germline V gene. About this clone itself: The antigen it binds to is not known. Nothing much larger sits one base from this clone, and base qualities are not available.

General findings and caveats noted by the study authors: The classifier was reported to diagnose cytomegalovirus status with high specificity and sensitivity in both the original cohort and the validation cohort. In a later genetic analysis, a missense DCLRE1C variant was associated with V-gene and J-gene trimming of TCR beta chains, and the association was replicated in an independent cohort. Compared with the roughly 700-donor mean, donors in an Asian-associated ancestry cluster had fewer N-insertions in productive TCRs, according to a later genetic analysis. In an earlier analysis of approximately 590 of the donors, most TCR beta V segments appeared in productive rearrangements about 90% or about 30% of the time, broadly matching IMGT annotations. Most TCR sequences were seen in very few donors, while some public TCRs were found in many individuals. When HLA alleles, especially DR and DQ, strongly co-occurred, attributing TCR associations to individual alleles was difficult. In a later analysis, the rate of TCR association differed among HLA loci, with DRB1 alleles having the most associated TCRs and HLA-C alleles having the fewest. The only immune exposure information available for the cohort was CMV serostatus. In a later analysis, HLA-associated TCR beta chains were found to be more clonally expanded and to have lower generation probabilities than equally common non-associated chains. A cluster of highly shared sequence variants was judged likely to be a technical artifact of the sequencing pipeline. According to a later analysis, most CMV-associated TCR beta chains appeared to be HLA-restricted, and the HLA associations seemed to be driven largely by CMV exposure. In vitro tests confirmed that a few of the cytomegalovirus-associated TCR beta chains recognize cytomegalovirus antigens. The study listed 164 TCR beta chains as associated with cytomegalovirus. The presence/absence analyses assumed that sequencing depth was roughly uniform across donors, and that assumption may not be true. Linkage disequilibrium might explain the correlated functional status among segregating V segments, but an unknown experimental factor could not be ruled out. In this cohort, only TCR beta chains were sequenced, and detectable features were limited by the absence of alpha or paired-chain data. Some 16 rarely observed V segments, including chromosome 9 orphons, were excluded from the earlier analysis of about 600 of the donors because counts were too low. A further reported finding was that TCR beta sequences accurately predicted the HLA-A and HLA-B alleles for most subjects in the first cohort. The 87-base-pair reads could not distinguish some IMGT-functional V segments, including TRBV6-2 and TRBV6-3, so those segments were excluded. A later analysis associated about 17,000 TCR beta sequences with specific HLA alleles at a false discovery rate of 0.05. Because HLA typing was unavailable for some donors at each locus, only the typed subset was used in association tests. According to a later analysis, parvovirus B19, influenza, CMV and Epstein-Barr virus appeared linked to several top co-occurrence clusters. The authors suggested that the approach could potentially be generalized to other disease states and immunological phenotypes.

Library preparation was by the immunoSEQ multiplex PCR assay. A mixture of 60 forward primers for TCR Vbeta segments and 13 reverse primers for TCR Jbeta segments was used in the multiplex PCR. A multiplex PCR assay on genomic DNA amplified the CDR3 region of rearranged TCR beta genes. The Illumina HiSeq System was used to sequence the amplified TCR beta libraries as 87-base-pair reads. Per the source publication's procedure: A later analysis tallied 75 million to 95 million unique TCR beta chains across the 610 or so repertoires, and around 12 million of those chains were shared by two or more donors. To remove PCR and sequencing errors, raw reads were error-corrected and collapsed into unique sequences using a nearest-neighbor algorithm that merged closely related sequences. To assign V, D and J gene segments, CDR3 sequences were aligned to IMGT reference sequences. For a sequence to be retained, at least a six-nucleotide match to both a V gene segment and a J gene segment was required. Rearrangements were classified as productive when the CDR3 lacked stop codons and remained in frame with V and J, and all other rearrangements were classified as non-productive. Following IMGT convention, CDR3 was defined as the stretch from the second conserved V-encoded cysteine to the conserved J-encoded phenylalanine. The earlier analysis of more than 450 of the donors excluded sequences that lacked an unambiguous match to a single V gene segment. In an earlier analysis of roughly 500 of the donors, V segments were called functional above 56.7% productive rearrangements and were called segregating when the between-donor standard deviation exceeded 5%. To diagnose cytomegalovirus status from the catalog of TCR beta chain sequences, a statistical classification framework was built. In a later analysis, TCR nucleotide sequences were compared against IMGT/GENE-DB human TR gene sequences so that V and J genes could be assigned. Using the TCRdist pipeline, a later analysis assigned CDR3 sequences along with most-parsimonious VDJ recombination scenarios. A later analysis defined each TCR beta chain by its CDR3 amino acid sequence plus V-gene family, and excluded reads lacking a unique V-gene family. In a later analysis, fewer than 600 highly shared, low-generation-probability nucleotide sequences were removed to address suspected cross-contamination and a sequencing artifact. In a later analysis, a clonal expansion index was calculated for each public chain from normalized within-repertoire ranks of inferred template counts. In a later analysis, generation probabilities were computed with a VDJ recombination model fitted to out-of-frame rearrangements, and the resulting probabilities were checked against IGoR. Hypergeometric tests were used in a later analysis to score TCR-TCR, TCR-HLA and TCR-CMV co-occurrence, with a repertoire-size bias correction applied to the TCR pairs. To estimate false discovery rates, a later analysis permuted the HLA or CMV assignments 20 times. A later analysis grouped co-occurring TCRs with DBSCAN, adding TCRdist sequence similarity when clustering within HLA-allele-positive subsets. Co-occurrence clustering excluded repertoires with fewer than 30,000 or more than 120,000 public chains, plus five with anomalous nucleotide sharing. As stored in TCRdb, this immuneACCESS dataset retains in-frame rearrangements with V and J assigned. A fraction of the clones does not appear; measured against another copy, unresolved V genes explain less than half of the discrepancy, and the remainder lacks a known reason. V and J calls and clone size are as listed in that table; D and trimming were resolved from the DNA. This sample lists about 170,000 clones; about 80% were detected once. About 7% of the sample is in the top ten clones.

The cohort was made up of approximately 670 healthy bone marrow donors. Cohort members were all nominally healthy when sampled, although unrecorded immune exposures were likely present. The donor tested CMV seropositive and was one of the 289 seropositive cohort members. A peripheral blood sample was provided by each donor, and peripheral blood mononuclear cells were used for TCR beta sequencing. The Qiagen DNeasy Blood Extraction Kit was used to extract genomic DNA from the blood cell samples. This sequence uses TRBV5-1 and TRBJ1-4, and TRBD1 aligns with 7 junction nucleotides. Sequencing input: PBMCs. The TCR originated in a man aged 25-40 years in good health and CMV-seropositive. CDR3 loop: CASSTGTVNEKLFF. At the DNA level, the sequence is TGCGCCAGCAGCACTGGGACAGTGAATGAAAAACTGTTTTTT.